This record concerns one T cell receptor beta chain sequence. This specimen belongs to a study of blood T cell repertoires in COVID-19. The wider study: Samples came from the United States, Italy and Spain, spanning acute and convalescent COVID-19.

Seattle participants joined during active infection and were tracked over time. Sequenced by immunoSEQ multiplex PCR; TCRdb stores in-frame clones only, minus some. In the table there are 440,000 or so clones, approximately 90% of which are singletons. This CDR3 contains 15 residues. Germline CDR1 is LNHNV and CDR2 is YYDKDF (reference sequence). Trimming removed 4 bases from V and 8 bases from J; junction bases left unmatched: 10. The sample comprised peripheral blood. The receptor comes from a woman aged 35 to 49 with COVID-19, enrolled during active disease. The chain carries TRBV15 and TRBJ2-1; TRBD2 aligns across 8 bases. CDR3 loop: CATSTLTRGGDEQFF. CDR3 in DNA: TGTGCCACCAGCACCCTAACCCGGGGGGGAGATGAGCAGTTCTTC.